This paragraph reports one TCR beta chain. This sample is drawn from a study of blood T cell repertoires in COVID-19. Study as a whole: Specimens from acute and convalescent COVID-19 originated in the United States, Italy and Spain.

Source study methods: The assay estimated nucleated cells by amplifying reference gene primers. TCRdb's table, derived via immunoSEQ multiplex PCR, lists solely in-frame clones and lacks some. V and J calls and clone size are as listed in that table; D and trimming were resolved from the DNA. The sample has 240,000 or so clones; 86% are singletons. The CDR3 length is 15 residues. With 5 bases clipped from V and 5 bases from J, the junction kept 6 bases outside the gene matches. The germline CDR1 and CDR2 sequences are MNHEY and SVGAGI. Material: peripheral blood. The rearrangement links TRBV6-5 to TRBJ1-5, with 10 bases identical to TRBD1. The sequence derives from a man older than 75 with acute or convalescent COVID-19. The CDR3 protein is CASSPGTGVDQPQHF. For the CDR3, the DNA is TGTGCCAGCAGTCCCGGGACAGGGGTCGATCAGCCCCAGCATTTT.